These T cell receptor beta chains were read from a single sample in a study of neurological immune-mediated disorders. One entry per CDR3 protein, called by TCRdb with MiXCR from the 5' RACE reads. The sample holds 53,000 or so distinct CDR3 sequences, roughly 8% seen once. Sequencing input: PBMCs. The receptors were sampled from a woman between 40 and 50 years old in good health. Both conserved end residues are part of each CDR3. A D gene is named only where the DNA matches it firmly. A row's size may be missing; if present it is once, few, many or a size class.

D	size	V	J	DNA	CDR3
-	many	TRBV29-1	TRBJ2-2	TGCAGCGTTGCCCGGGGGCATGGCGGGGAGCTGTTTTTT	CSVARGHGGELFF
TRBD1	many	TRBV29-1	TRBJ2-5	TGCAGCGTTGAAGGATGGACAGGGATAGAGACCCAGTACTTC	CSVEGWTGIETQYF
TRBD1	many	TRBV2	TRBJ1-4	TGTGCCAGCAGTGATCACGCGGCAGGGGGGGAAAAACTGTTTTTT	CASSDHAAGGEKLFF
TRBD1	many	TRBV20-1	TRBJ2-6	TGCAGTGCTAGTCCCGGGACAGGGGGTGTCGGGGCCAACGTCCTGACTTTC	CSASPGTGGVGANVLTF
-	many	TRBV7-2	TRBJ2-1	TGTGCCAGCAGCCGCGACAGGGGAGGGACCTACAATGAGCAGTTCTTC	CASSRDRGGTYNEQFF
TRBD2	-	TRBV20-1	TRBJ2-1	TGCAGTGCTAGAGCACCTAGCGGGGGGATGGATGAGCAGTTCTTC	CSARAPSGGMDEQFF
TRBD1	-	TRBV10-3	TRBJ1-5	TGTGCCATCAGTGAGTCGAGAACCTGGGACAGCAGCAATCAGCCCCAGCATTTT	CAISESRTWDSSNQPQHF
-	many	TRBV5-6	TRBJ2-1	TGTGCCAGCAGCCCTCTCACCCCTTACAATGAGCAGTTCTTC	CASSPLTPYNEQFF
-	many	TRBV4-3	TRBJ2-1	TGCGCCAGCGGAGAGGGGGGGGTGAGGGGGGCCTACAATGAGCAGTTCTTC	CASGEGGVRGAYNEQFF
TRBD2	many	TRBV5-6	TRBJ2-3	TGTGCCAGCAGCCGGAGCGGGGCCACTAGCACAGATACGCAGTATTTT	CASSRSGATSTDTQYF
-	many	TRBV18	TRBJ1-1	TGTGCCAGCTCACTCTCTACAGGGAGCGAAGCTTTCTTT	CASSLSTGSEAFF
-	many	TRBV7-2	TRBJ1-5	TGTGCCAGCAGCTTATACGTCGGGGGGAGACAGCCCCAGCATTTT	CASSLYVGGRQPQHF
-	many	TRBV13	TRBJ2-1	TGTGCCAGCAGCTCCGGGACCTATAGCGATGAGCAGTTCTTC	CASSSGTYSDEQFF
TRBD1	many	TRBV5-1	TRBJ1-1	TGCGCCAGCAACACAGGGGGGACTGAAGCTTTCTTT	CASNTGGTEAFF
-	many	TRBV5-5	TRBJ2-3	TGTGCCAGCAGCTTGGAGGGGTTCCACACAGATACGCAGTATTTT	CASSLEGFHTDTQYF
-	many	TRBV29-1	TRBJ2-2	TGCAGCGTGACGGACACCGGGGAGCTGTTTTTT	CSVTDTGELFF
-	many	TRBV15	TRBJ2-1	TGTGCCACCAGCAGAGACACTTACAATGAGCAGTTCTTC	CATSRDTYNEQFF
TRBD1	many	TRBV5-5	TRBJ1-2	TGTGCCAGCAGCGGCCCCCCGCGACAGGGTCTTAGTGAGTACACCTTC	CASSGPPRQGLSEYTF
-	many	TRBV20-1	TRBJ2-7	TGCAGTGCGCGGGGGCAGGGCCACTACGAGCAGTACTTC	CSARGQGHYEQYF
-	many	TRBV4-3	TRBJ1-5	TGCGCCAGCAGCCAAGAGACTTGGCAGCCCCAGCATTTT	CASSQETWQPQHF
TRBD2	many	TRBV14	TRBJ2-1	TGTGCCAGCAGCCAAGAAAGGGGCGGGAGTAACTATGAGCAGTTCTTC	CASSQERGGSNYEQFF
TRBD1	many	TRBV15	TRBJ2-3	TGTGCCACCAGCATCGGACAGGGGACAGATACGCAGTATTTT	CATSIGQGTDTQYF
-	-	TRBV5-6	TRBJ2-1	TGTGCCAGCAGCTTGTCCTCCGGGAGAAAGTTCTTC	CASSLSSGRKFF
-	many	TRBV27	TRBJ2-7	TGTGCCAGCAGTTTGGCCGTTAACTCCTACGAGCAGTACTTC	CASSLAVNSYEQYF
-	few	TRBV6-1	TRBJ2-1	TGTGCCAGCAGTGAAACCAGGAGCTCCTACAATGAGCAGTTCTTC	CASSETRSSYNEQFF
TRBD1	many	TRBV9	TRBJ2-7	TGTGCCAGCAGCCCCGGGAACAGGGGGCGCCCGGGGGAGCAGTACTTC	CASSPGNRGRPGEQYF
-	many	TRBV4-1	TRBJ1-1	TGCGCCAGCAGCCAACTCCCGGGACACCGTGAAGCTTTCTTT	CASSQLPGHREAFF
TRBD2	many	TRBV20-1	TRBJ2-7	TGCAGTGCTCTAGCGGGAGTAATCGAGCAGTACTTC	CSALAGVIEQYF
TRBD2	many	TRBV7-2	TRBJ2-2	TGTGCCAGCAGCTTAACTAGCGGGAATTCCGGGGAGCTGTTTTTT	CASSLTSGNSGELFF
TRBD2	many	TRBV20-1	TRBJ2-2	TGCAGGGCGGGAGGGCCTAATTCCGGGGAGCTGTTTTTT	CRAGGPNSGELFF
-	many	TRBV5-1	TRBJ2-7	TGCACCAGCAGCGGACGGACAGTCTATGACGAGCAGTACTTC	CTSSGRTVYDEQYF
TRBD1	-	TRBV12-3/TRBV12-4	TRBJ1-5	TGTGCCAGCAGTCCTGGACAGGGGGCGAGCCAGCCCCAGCATTTT	CASSPGQGASQPQHF
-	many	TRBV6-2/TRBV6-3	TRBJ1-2	TGTGCCAGCAGTTACCGGTCGGGTGGATATCCCGGCTACACCTTC	CASSYRSGGYPGYTF
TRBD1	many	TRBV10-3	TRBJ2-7	TGTGCCATCAGCTTAGACAGGGTAGAGGTCTACTTC	CAISLDRVEVYF
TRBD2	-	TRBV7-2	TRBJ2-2	TGTGCCAGCAGATATGTGGGGGGGAACATCGGGGAGCTGTTTTTT	CASRYVGGNIGELFF
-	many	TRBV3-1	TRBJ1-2	TGTGCCAGCAGCCAATCCCGGGTTCTGCTCTATGGCTACACCTTC	CASSQSRVLLYGYTF
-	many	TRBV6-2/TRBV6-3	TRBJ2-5	TGTGCCAGCAGTTCCCGACAGGACTTACAAGAGACCCAGTACTTC	CASSSRQDLQETQYF
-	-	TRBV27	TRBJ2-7	TGTGCCAGCAGTTCTGACAGGTGGGGCTCCTACGAGCAGTACTTC	CASSSDRWGSYEQYF